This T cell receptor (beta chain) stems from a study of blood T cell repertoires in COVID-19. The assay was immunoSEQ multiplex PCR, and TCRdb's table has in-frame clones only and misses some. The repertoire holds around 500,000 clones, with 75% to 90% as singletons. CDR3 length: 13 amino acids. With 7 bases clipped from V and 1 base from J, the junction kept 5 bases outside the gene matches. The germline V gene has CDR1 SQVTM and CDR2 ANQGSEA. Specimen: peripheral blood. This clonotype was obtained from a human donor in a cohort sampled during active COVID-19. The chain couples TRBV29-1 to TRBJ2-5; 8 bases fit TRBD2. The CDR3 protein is CSAPTSGQETQYF. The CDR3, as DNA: TGCAGCGCCCCAACTAGCGGCCAAGAGACCCAGTACTTC.